The 6 T cell receptor beta chains below come from one sample, sequenced in a study of T cell responses to AZD1222 COVID-19 vaccine. Profiling relied on immunoSEQ multiplex PCR, and the TCRdb table lists in-frame clones only, not all of them. This sample carries 95,000 to 150,000 clones, 80% to 95% of them seen once, and the ten largest clones take around 3.8%. The source material was peripheral blood, sampled 28 days after the second dose of the MenACWY control vaccine. These TCRs come from an adult who received the MenACWY meningococcal vaccine as a control.

The table lists this clone with a few counts. The genes are TRBV6-6 and TRBJ2-2; D is unresolved. The germline CDR1 and CDR2 sequences are MNHNY and SVGAGI (reference sequence). Trimming removed 0 bases from V and 4 bases from J, with 6 bases in between. The CDR3 covers 14 residues. CDR3: CASSYSTVTGELFF. In nucleotides, the CDR3 is TGTGCCAGCAGTTACTCTACGGTCACCGGGGAGCTGTTTTTT.

The chain has TRBV5-6 and TRBJ2-6, with a possible D match to TRBD1 (5 bases). CDR3 length equals 16 residues. In germline, CDR1 is SGHDT, CDR2 YYEEEE. Trimming took 4 bases from V and 0 from J, leaving 11 bases between them. CDR3 nucleotide sequence: TGTGCCAGCAGCACCTACAGGACCTCTGGGGCCAACGTCCTGACTTTC. Protein: CASSTYRTSGANVLTF. Full variable domain (missing parts from reference TRBV5-6 and TRBJ2-6): DAGVTQSPTHLIKTRGQQVTLRCSPKSGHDTVSWYQQALGQGPQFIFQYYEEEERQRGNFPDRFSGHQFPNYSSELNVNALLLGDSALYLCASSTYRTSGANVLTFGAGSRLTVL.

Regarding this clone: This specimen includes other DNA sequences encoding the same CDR3. The rearrangement joins TRBV14 to TRBJ1-2; maybe TRBD1 (6 bases). The V end lost 0 bases, the J end lost 5 bases, and 7 bases lay between the germline ends. This CDR3 spans 13 amino acids. The V gene's germline CDR1 is SGHDN and CDR2 FVKESK. The CDR3 sequence is CASSQDRGYGYTF. Written as DNA, the CDR3 is TGTGCCAGCAGCCAAGACAGGGGATATGGCTACACCTTC.

The chain links TRBV28 to TRBJ1-6; D gene ambiguous. Between the trimmed V and J ends, which lost 3 bases and 10 bases, there was a span of 10 bases. Germline V gene data show CDR1 as MDHEN and CDR2 as SYDVKM. This CDR3 is 13 amino acids long. The DNA of the CDR3 is TGTGCCAGCAGTTTCATAGTTAGGTCACCCCTCCACTTT. It encodes CASSFIVRSPLHF.

The V and J genes are TRBV18 and TRBJ1-4; tentative D call: TRBD1 (6 bases). Trimming removed 3 bases from V and 4 bases from J, with 12 bases in between. Germline loops: CDR1 KGHSH, CDR2 LQKENI. This CDR3 has 15 residues. This CDR3 reads CASSPYRADNEKLFF. In DNA form, the CDR3 reads TGTGCCAGCTCACCCTACAGGGCTGATAATGAAAAACTGTTTTTT.

This chain uses TRBV19 with TRBJ1-5; 8 bases fit TRBD1. Germline trimming cut 1 base from V and 7 bases from J; bases unmatched to any gene: 12. This CDR3 spans 17 amino acids. The germline CDR1 and CDR2 sequences are LNHDA and SQIVND (reference sequence). CDR3 nucleotides: TGTGCCAGTAGTATAGGGGTTCGACAGGGGATAGACCAGCCCCAGCATTTT. Residues: CASSIGVRQGIDQPQHF.